The rows below give T cell receptor beta chains drawn from one sample of a study of cytomegalovirus exposure and HLA in healthy donors. TCRdb's copy holds only in-frame clones and misses some; the assay was immunoSEQ multiplex PCR. The sample is made up of some 160,000 clones, and the top ten hold approximately 2% of it. Source material: PBMCs. The receptors originated from a young man in good health and CMV-seronegative. Each CDR3 is given with its conserved first and last residue. Fields, in order: J gene, V gene, D gene, CDR3 DNA, CDR3 protein. A D gene is named only where the DNA matches it firmly.

TRBJ2-7 TRBV9 TRBD1 TGTGCCAGCAGCGTGGAGACAGGGTACGAGCAGTACTTC CASSVETGYEQYF
TRBJ1-2 TRBV6-5 TRBD1 TGTGCCAGCAGTTACGACAGGGCGAGTCATGGCTACACCTTC CASSYDRASHGYTF
TRBJ2-2 TRBV5-1 NA TGCGCCAGCAGCTTGGAGCCGGGATTTGGGGAGCTGTTTTTT CASSLEPGFGELFF
TRBJ2-1 TRBV18 TRBD2 TGTGCCAGCTCACCGGGACTAGCGGCAGTCAATGAGCAGTTCTTC CASSPGLAAVNEQFF
TRBJ1-2 TRBV30 TRBD1 TGTGCCTGGGGTTGGGGACAGGAGAACACCTTC CAWGWGQENTF
TRBJ1-2 TRBV4-2 TRBD1 TGTGCCAGCAGCCAAGGCGAACAGGGGTTTCGAGGCTACACCTTC CASSQGEQGFRGYTF
TRBJ2-2 TRBV11-3 NA TGTGCCAGCAGCTTAACGCCTCTAGTCACCGGGGAGCTGTTTTTT CASSLTPLVTGELFF
TRBJ1-1 TRBV11-2 NA TGTGCCAGCAGCTACGGCAGGGGTTTCGACACTGAAGCTTTCTTT CASSYGRGFDTEAFF
TRBJ2-7 TRBV15 TRBD2 TGTGCCACCAGCAGAGATCGTCTAGCGGGCTCAAGCTCCTACGAGCAGTACTTC CATSRDRLAGSSSYEQYF
TRBJ2-2 TRBV13 TRBD2 TGTGCCAGCAGCTACAGACTAGCGGGGGCCGGGGAGCTGTTTTTT CASSYRLAGAGELFF
TRBJ1-2 TRBV4-1 NA TGCGCCAGCAGCCAAGTCTTGGCGGATAACTATGGCTACACCTTC CASSQVLADNYGYTF
TRBJ2-5 TRBV7-9 NA TGTGCCAGCAGCCGAGCGGCGGGCCAAGAGACCCAGTACTTC CASSRAAGQETQYF
TRBJ1-2 TRBV6-6 NA TGTGCCAGCGGGAACAGGGCAAATGGCTACACCTTC CASGNRANGYTF
TRBJ1-3 TRBV28 NA TGTGCCAGCCAAAACTCAGGGCAGGGCGGAAACACCATATATTTT CASQNSGQGGNTIYF
TRBJ1-6 TRBV5-1 TRBD1 TGCGCCAGCAGCTTGGCGGACAGGGGGGATTCACCCCTCCACTTT CASSLADRGDSPLHF
TRBJ2-7 TRBV28 TRBD2 TGTGCCAGCAGTACAACGACTAGCGGAACCCCCTACGAGCAGTACTTC CASSTTTSGTPYEQYF
TRBJ2-2 TRBV7-3 NA TGTGCCAGCAGCTTAGGGGGGTCGAACACCGGGGAGCTGTTTTTT CASSLGGSNTGELFF
TRBJ2-7 TRBV7-9 NA TGTGCCAGCAGCTTAGGGGCTATAAACGAGCAGTACTTC CASSLGAINEQYF
TRBJ1-2 TRBV6-5 NA TGTGCCAGCAGCCAGGGCGAGTATGGCTACACCTTC CASSQGEYGYTF
TRBJ2-3 TRBV5-1 NA TGCGCCAGCAGCCCCCAGTGGGGAGGCCCAGATACGCAGTATTTT CASSPQWGGPDTQYF
TRBJ2-7 TRBV7-2 TRBD1 TGTGCCAGCAGCCCCGGACAGGGGGGCTACTACGAGCAGTACTTC CASSPGQGGYYEQYF
TRBJ1-1 TRBV5-1 NA TGCGCCAGCAGCTTGGACAGACCGAACACTGAAGCTTTCTTT CASSLDRPNTEAFF
TRBJ1-1 TRBV4-2 NA TGTGCCAGCAGCGAGGGAGACGGGGACATGAACACTGAAGCTTTCTTT CASSEGDGDMNTEAFF
TRBJ2-1 TRBV15 NA TGTGCCACCAGCAGGGAGACTATATCCTACAATGAGCAGTTCTTC CATSRETISYNEQFF
TRBJ1-2 TRBV4-1 NA TGCGCCAGCAGCCAAGATTTTCGGGGGAGCTATGGCTACACCTTC CASSQDFRGSYGYTF
TRBJ1-1 TRBV5-3 NA TGTGCCAGAAGCTTGGGGGGGCCCACTGAAGCTTTCTTT CARSLGGPTEAFF
TRBJ1-2 TRBV6-1 NA TGTGCCAGCAGTGCATGGACAGTTGGTGGCTACACCTTC CASSAWTVGGYTF
TRBJ1-4 TRBV9 NA TGTGCCAGCAGCGCTGGAGGGGGGGGCTGGGAAAAACTGTTTTTT CASSAGGGGWEKLFF
TRBJ2-1 TRBV5-1 NA TGCGCCAGCAGCTTGGAGGCGGGATTCTCCTACAATGAGCAGTTCTTC CASSLEAGFSYNEQFF
TRBJ2-5 TRBV6-1 NA TGTGCCAGCAGAACTAGCCTTCTAGAGACCCAGTACTTC CASRTSLLETQYF
TRBJ2-1 TRBV5-6 TRBD2 TGTGCCAGCAGCTTTGGCGGTAGCGGGAGTCATTACAATGAGCAGTTCTTC CASSFGGSGSHYNEQFF
TRBJ2-3 TRBV15 NA TGTGCCACCAGCAGAGCAGGGGTTTTCACAGATACGCAGTATTTT CATSRAGVFTDTQYF